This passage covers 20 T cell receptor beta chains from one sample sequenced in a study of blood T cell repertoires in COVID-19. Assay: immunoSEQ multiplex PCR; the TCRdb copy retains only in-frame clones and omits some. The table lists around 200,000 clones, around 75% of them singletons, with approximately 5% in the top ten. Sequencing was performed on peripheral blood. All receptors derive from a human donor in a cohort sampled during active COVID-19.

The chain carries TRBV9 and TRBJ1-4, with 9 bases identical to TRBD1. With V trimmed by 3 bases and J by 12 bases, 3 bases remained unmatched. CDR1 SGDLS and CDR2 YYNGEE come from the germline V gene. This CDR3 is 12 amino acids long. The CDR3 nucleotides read TGTGCCAGCAGCGGCCGGACAGGGGAACTGTTTTTT. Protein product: CASSGRTGELFF.

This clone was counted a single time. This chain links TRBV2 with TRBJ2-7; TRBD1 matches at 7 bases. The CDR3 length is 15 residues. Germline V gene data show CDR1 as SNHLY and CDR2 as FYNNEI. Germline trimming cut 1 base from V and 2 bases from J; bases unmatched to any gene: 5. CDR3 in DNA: TGTGCCAGCAGTGAAGAACAGGGGATACCCTACGAGCAGTACTTC. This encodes CASSEEQGIPYEQYF.

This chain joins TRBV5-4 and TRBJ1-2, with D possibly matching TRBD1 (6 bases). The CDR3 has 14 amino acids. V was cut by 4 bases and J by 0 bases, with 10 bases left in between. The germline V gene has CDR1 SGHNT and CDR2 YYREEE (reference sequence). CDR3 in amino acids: CASSVDRANYGYTF. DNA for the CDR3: TGTGCCAGCAGCGTGGACAGAGCTAACTATGGCTACACCTTC.

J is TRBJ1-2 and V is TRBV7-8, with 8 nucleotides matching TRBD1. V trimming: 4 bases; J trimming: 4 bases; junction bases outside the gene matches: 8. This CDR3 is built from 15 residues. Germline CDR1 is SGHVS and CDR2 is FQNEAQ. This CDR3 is CASSSYLTGAYGYTF. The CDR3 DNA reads TGTGCCAGCAGCTCCTACCTGACAGGGGCCTATGGCTACACCTTC.

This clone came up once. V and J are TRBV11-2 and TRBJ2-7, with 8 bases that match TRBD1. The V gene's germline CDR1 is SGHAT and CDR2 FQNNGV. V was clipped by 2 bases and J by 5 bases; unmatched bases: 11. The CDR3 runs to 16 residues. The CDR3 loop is CASSLTLDRALHEQYF. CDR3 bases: TGTGCCAGCAGCTTAACCTTGGACAGGGCCCTTCACGAGCAGTACTTC.

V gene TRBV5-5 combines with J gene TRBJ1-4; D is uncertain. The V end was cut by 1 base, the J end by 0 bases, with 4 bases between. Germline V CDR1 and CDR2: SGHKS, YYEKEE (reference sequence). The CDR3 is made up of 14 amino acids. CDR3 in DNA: TGTGCCAGCAGCTTGCGTGCAACTAATGAAAAACTGTTTTTT. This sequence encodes CASSLRATNEKLFF.

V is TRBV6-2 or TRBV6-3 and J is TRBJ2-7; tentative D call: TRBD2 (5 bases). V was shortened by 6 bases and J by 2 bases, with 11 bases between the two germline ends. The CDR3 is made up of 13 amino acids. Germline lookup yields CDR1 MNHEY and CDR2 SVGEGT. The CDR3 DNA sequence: TGTGCCAGCAGCCGCGGCGGGCCCTACGAGCAGTACTTC. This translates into CASSRGGPYEQYF.

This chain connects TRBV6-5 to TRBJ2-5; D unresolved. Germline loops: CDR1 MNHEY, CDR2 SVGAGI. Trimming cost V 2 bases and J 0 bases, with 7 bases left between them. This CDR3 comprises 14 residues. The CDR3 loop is CASSYRLDQETQYF. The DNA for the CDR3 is TGTGCCAGCAGTTACCGACTGGACCAAGAGACCCAGTACTTC.

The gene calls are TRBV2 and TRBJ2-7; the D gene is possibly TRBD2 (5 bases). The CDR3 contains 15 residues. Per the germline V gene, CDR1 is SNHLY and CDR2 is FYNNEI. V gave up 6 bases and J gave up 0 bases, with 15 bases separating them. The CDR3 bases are TGTGCCAGCAGGGAAAGGAGAGGGCCCTCCTACGAGCAGTACTTC. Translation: CASRERRGPSYEQYF.

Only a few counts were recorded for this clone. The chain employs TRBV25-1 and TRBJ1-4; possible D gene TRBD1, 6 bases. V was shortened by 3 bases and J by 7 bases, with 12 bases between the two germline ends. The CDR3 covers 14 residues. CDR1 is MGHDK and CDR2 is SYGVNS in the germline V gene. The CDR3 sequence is CASSETGGFEKLFF. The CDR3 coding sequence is TGTGCCAGCAGTGAGACAGGCGGCTTTGAAAAACTGTTTTTT. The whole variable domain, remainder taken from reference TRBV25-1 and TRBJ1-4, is EADIYQTPRYLVIGTGKKITLECSQTMGHDKMYWYQQDPGMELHLIHYSYGVNSTEKGDLSSESTVSRIRTEHFPLTLESARPSHTSQYLCASSETGGFEKLFFGSGTQLSVL.

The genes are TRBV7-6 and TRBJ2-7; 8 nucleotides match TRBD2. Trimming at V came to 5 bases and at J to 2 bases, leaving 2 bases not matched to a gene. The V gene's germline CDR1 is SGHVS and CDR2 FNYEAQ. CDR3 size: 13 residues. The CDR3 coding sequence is TGTGCCAGCAGCATGGGACTAGCCTACGAGCAGTACTTC. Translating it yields CASSMGLAYEQYF. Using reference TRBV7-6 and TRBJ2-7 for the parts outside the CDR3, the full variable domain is GAGVSQSPRYKVTKRGQDVALRCDPISGHVSLYWYRQALGQGPEFLTYFNYEAQQDKSGLPNDRFSAERPEGSISTLTIQRTEQRDSAMYRCASSMGLAYEQYFGPGTRLTVT.

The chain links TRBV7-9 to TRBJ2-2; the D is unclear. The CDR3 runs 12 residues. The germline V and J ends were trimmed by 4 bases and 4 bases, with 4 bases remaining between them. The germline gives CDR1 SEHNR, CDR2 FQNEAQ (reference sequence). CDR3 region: CASSYITGELFF. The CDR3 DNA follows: TGTGCCAGCAGCTACATCACCGGGGAGCTGTTTTTT.

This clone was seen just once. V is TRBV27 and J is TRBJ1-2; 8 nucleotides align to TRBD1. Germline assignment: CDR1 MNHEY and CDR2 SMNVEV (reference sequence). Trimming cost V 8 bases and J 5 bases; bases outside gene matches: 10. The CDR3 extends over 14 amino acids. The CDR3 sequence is CASFAGGTGYGYTF. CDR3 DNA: TGTGCCAGCTTCGCCGGGGGGACAGGTTATGGCTACACCTTC.

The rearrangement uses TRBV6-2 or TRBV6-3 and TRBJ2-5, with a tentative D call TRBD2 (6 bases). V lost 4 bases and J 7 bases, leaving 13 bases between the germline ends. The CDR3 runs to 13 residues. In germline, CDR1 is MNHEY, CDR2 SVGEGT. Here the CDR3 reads CASSWPQGGTQYF. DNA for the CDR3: TGTGCCAGCAGTTGGCCCCAGGGAGGGACCCAGTACTTC.

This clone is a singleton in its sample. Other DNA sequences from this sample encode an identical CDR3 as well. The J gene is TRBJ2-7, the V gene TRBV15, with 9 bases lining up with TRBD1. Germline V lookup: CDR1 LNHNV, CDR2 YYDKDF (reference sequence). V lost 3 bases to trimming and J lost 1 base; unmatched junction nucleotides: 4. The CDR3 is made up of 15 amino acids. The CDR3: CATSSPGTGSYEQYF. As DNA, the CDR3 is TGTGCCACCAGCAGCCCCGGGACAGGGTCCTACGAGCAGTACTTC.

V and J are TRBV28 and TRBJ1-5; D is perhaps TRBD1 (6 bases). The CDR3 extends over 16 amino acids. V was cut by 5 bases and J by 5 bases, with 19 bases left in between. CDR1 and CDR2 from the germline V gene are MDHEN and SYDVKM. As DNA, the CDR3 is TGTGCCAGCAGTCGCCGTGGGGGCCCCAGAGATCAGCCCCAGCATTTT. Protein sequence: CASSRRGGPRDQPQHF. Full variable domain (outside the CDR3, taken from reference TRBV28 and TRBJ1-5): DVKVTQSSRYLVKRTGEKVFLECVQDMDHENMFWYRQDPGLGLRLIYFSYDVKMKEKGDIPEGYSVSREKKERFSLILESASTNQTSMYLCASSRRGGPRDQPQHFGDGTRLSIL.

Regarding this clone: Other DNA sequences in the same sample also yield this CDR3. The chain's CDR3 is CASSPTGTGGYEQYF. CDR3 bases: TGTGCCAGCAGCCCAACCGGGACAGGGGGATACGAGCAGTACTTC. The chain employs TRBV28 and TRBJ2-7, with 11 bases identical to TRBD1. The CDR3 loop spans 15 amino acids. Trimming cost V 6 bases and J 4 bases; bases outside gene matches: 8. Germline lookup yields CDR1 MDHEN and CDR2 SYDVKM.

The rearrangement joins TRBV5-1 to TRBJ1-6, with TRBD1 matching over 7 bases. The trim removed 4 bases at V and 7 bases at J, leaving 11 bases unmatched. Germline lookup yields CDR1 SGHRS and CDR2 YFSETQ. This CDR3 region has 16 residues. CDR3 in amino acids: CASSRLTGELNSPLHF. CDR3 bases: TGCGCCAGCAGCCGTCTTACAGGGGAATTAAATTCACCCCTCCACTTT.

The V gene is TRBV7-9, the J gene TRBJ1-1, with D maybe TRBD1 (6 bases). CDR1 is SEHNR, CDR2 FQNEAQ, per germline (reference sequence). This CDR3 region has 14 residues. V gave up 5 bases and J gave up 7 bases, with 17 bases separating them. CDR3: CASSVLDRYYEAFF. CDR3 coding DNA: TGTGCCAGCAGCGTCCTCGACAGGTATTATGAAGCTTTCTTT.

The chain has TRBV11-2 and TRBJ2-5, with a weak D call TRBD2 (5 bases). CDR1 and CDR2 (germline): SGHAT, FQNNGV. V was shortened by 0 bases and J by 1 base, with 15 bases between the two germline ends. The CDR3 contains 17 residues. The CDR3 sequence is CASSLEAPGGLQETQYF. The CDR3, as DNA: TGTGCCAGCAGCTTAGAAGCCCCAGGCGGGCTCCAAGAGACCCAGTACTTC.